This TCR beta chain was recorded in a study of response to subunit inactivated influenza vaccine. Study-wide points: The authors suggested that few new T cells are recruited per seasonal influenza vaccination.

This clonotype has at least ten counts. The antigen is not known. CDR1 and CDR2 from the germline V gene are SGHRS and YFSETQ. The CDR3 sequence is 13 residues long. Trimming took off 5 bases at V and 2 bases at J, with 10 bases between the two ends. TCRdb used MiXCR to reprocess the RT-PCR reads, holding one entry per CDR3 protein. The table records fewer than 600,000 distinct CDR3 sequences, less than 7.5% of them present only once. Sample: PBMCs from blood, taken around 25 months after vaccination. This clonotype was sampled from a man between 45 and 75 years old who received an inactivated influenza vaccine. The V call is TRBV5-1, the J call TRBJ2-5, with a weak D call TRBD1 (5 bases). CDR3: CASRLTAQETQYF. CDR3 in DNA: TGCGCCAGCAGATTGACAGCACAAGAGACCCAGTACTTC. The variable domain in full, with the rest retrieved from reference TRBV5-1 and TRBJ2-5, is KAGVTQTPRYLIKTRGQQVTLSCSPISGHRSVSWYQQTPGQGLQFLFEYFSETQRNKGNFPGRFSGRQFSNSRSEMNVSTLELGDSALYLCASRLTAQETQYFGPGTRLLVL.